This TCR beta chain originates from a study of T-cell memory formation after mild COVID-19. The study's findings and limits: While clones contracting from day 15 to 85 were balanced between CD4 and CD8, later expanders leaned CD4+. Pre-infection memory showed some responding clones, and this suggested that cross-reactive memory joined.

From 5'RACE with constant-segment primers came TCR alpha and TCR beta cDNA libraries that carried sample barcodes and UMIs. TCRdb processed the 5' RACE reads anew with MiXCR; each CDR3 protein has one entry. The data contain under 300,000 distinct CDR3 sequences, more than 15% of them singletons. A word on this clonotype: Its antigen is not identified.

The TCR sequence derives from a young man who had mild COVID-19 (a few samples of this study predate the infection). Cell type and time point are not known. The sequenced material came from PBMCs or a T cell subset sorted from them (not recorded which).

The CDR3 loop is CASSPYRGYEQFF. The CDR3 DNA reads TGTGCCAGCAGCCCGTACCGGGGCTATGAGCAGTTCTTC. The chain joins TRBV5-6 to TRBJ2-1; D is tentatively TRBD1 or TRBD2 (5 bases each). The CDR3 spans 13 residues. The germline V and J ends were trimmed by 4 bases and 8 bases, with 13 bases remaining between them. CDR1 SGHDT and CDR2 YYEEEE come from the germline V gene.